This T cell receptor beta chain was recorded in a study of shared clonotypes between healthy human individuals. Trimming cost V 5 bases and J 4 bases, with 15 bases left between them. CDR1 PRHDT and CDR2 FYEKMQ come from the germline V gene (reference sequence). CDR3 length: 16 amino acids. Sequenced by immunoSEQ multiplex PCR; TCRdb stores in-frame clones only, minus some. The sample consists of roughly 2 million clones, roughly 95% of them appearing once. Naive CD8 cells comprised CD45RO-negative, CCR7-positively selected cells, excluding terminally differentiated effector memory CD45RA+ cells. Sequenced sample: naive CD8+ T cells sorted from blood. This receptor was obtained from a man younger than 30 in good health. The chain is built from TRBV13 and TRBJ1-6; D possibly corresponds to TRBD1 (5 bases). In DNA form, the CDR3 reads TGTGCCAGCAGCGGATCCGGGACCGCTTATAATTCACCCCTCCACTTT. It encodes CASSGSGTAYNSPLHF.